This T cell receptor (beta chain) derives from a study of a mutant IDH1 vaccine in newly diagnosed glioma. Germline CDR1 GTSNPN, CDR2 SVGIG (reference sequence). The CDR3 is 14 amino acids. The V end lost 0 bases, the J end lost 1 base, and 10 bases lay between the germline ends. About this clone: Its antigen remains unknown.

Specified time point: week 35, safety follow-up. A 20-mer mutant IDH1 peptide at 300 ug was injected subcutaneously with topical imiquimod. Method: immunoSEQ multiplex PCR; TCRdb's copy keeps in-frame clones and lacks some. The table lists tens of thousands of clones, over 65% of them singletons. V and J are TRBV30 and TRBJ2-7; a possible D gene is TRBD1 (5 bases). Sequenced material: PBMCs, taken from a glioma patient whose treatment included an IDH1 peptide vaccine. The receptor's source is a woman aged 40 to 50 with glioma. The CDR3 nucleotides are TGTGCCTGGAGTGTTGGGGCCAGATCCTACGAGCAGTACTTC. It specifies CAWSVGARSYEQYF.